Shown below are 30 T cell receptor beta chains from a single sample sequenced in a study of blood T cell repertoires in COVID-19. Assay used: immunoSEQ multiplex PCR; TCRdb lists only in-frame clones, some missing. The top ten hold approximately 9.2% of the sample, which has around 190,000 clones, 75% to 85% seen once. The sequenced sample consisted of PBMCs or T cells enriched from blood (not recorded which). These receptors all stem from a man aged 40-55 years who had recovered from COVID-19.

The genes are TRBV15 and TRBJ1-5; 11 bases are a match to TRBD1. CDR1 and CDR2 from the germline V gene are LNHNV and YYDKDF (reference sequence). With V trimmed by 0 bases and J by 7 bases, 2 bases remained unmatched. The length of the CDR3 is 15 residues. Here the CDR3 DNA reads TGTGCCACCAGCAGAGACGGGACAGGGGGGCAGCCCCAGCATTTT. Residues: CATSRDGTGGQPQHF. The whole variable domain, remainder taken from reference TRBV15 and TRBJ1-5, is DAMVIQNPRYQVTQFGKPVTLSCSQTLNHNVMYWYQQKSSQAPKLLFHYYDKDFNNEADTPDNFQSRRPNTSFCFLDIRSPGLGDTAMYLCATSRDGTGGQPQHFGDGTRLSIL.

The chain is built from TRBV30 and TRBJ2-3; TRBD1 is a possible D gene (5 bases). Trimming removed 3 bases from V and 1 base from J, with 8 bases in between. This CDR3 is 13 amino acids long. The germline V gene has CDR1 GTSNPN and CDR2 SVGIG (reference sequence). CDR3 sequence reads: CAWRGPGTDTQYF. CDR3 in DNA: TGTGCCTGGAGGGGGCCCGGCACAGATACGCAGTATTTT.

The genes are TRBV3-1 (or the pseudogene TRBV3-2) and TRBJ1-1; D ambiguous. The V end was cut by 4 bases, the J end by 8 bases, with 14 bases between. The germline gives CDR1 LGHDT, CDR2 YNNKEL (reference sequence). The CDR3 runs to 13 residues. The DNA for the CDR3 is TGTGCCAGCAGCCTCACAAGGACTGCCGAAGCTTTCTTT. Its protein is CASSLTRTAEAFF.

J is TRBJ1-3 and V is TRBV5-1; 7 bases agree with TRBD1. This CDR3 has 14 residues. V shed 0 bases and J 4 bases; nucleotides not matched to a gene: 1. Germline-derived CDR1 and CDR2 are SGHRS and YFSETQ. The CDR3 DNA reads as TGCGCCAGCAGCTTGGACAGGGGCGGAAACACCATATATTTT. Encoded protein: CASSLDRGGNTIYF.

This chain connects TRBV9 to TRBJ2-2, with unresolved D. This CDR3 has 17 residues. Germline V lookup: CDR1 SGDLS, CDR2 YYNGEE. V was shortened by 0 bases and J by 0 bases, with 12 bases between the two germline ends. The DNA of the CDR3 is TGTGCCAGCAGCGTAGCCCCGAACTTCGCGAACACCGGGGAGCTGTTTTTT. It yields the protein CASSVAPNFANTGELFF.

V and J are TRBV5-1 and TRBJ1-1; D may be TRBD1 (6 bases). There are 15 residues in the CDR3. Per germline, CDR1 SGHRS and CDR2 YFSETQ. Trimming took off 4 bases at V and 5 bases at J, with 18 bases between the two ends. CDR3: CASSPRGAGGTEAFF. CDR3 bases: TGCGCCAGCAGCCCTAGGGGGGCCGGGGGGACTGAAGCTTTCTTT.

V is TRBV30 and J is TRBJ2-3, with unresolved D. V lost 0 bases, J lost 6 bases, and 4 bases lay in between. The CDR3 is 11 amino acids. Germline CDR1 GTSNPN, CDR2 SVGIG (reference sequence). The CDR3 coding sequence is TGTGCCTGGAGTGTTCGGGATACGCAGTATTTT. This encodes CAWSVRDTQYF.

The V and J genes are TRBV7-8 and TRBJ2-7, with 8 positions matching TRBD1. The ends lost 1 base at V and 1 base at J; junction bases unmatched: 12. The CDR3 is made up of 18 amino acids. Germline CDR1 SGHVS, CDR2 FQNEAQ. CDR3 in DNA: TGTGCCAGCAGCTTAGAGGGCGTGCAGGGGGCAGATTCCTACGAGCAGTACTTC. Translated: CASSLEGVQGADSYEQYF.

In DNA, the CDR3 is TGTGCCACCGGGGGGACAGGGGTCTCTGGGGCCAACGTCCTGACTTTC. Its protein product is CATGGTGVSGANVLTF. The V gene is TRBV28, the J gene TRBJ2-6; 10 positions match TRBD1. Germline assignment: CDR1 MDHEN and CDR2 SYDVKM. This CDR3 has 16 residues. Trimming took 10 bases from V and 0 from J; bases not matched to a gene: 6.

J is TRBJ2-1 and V is TRBV7-9, with D tentatively TRBD2 (5 bases). V lost 0 bases and J lost 6, with 21 bases in between. The CDR3 contains 18 residues. CDR1 and CDR2 (germline): SEHNR, FQNEAQ (reference sequence). This CDR3 reads CASSLADVARASFNEQFF. The CDR3 DNA reads as TGTGCCAGCAGCTTAGCGGATGTCGCGCGGGCTTCATTCAATGAGCAGTTCTTC.

The rearrangement uses TRBV2 and TRBJ1-1; D is unclear. V was clipped by 6 bases and J by 4 bases, with 9 bases between them. This CDR3 comprises 12 residues. Germline values: CDR1 SNHLY, CDR2 FYNNEI. The CDR3 sequence is CASRDAVTEAFF. CDR3 DNA sequence: TGTGCCAGCAGGGATGCGGTCACTGAAGCTTTCTTT.

This clone occurred once. V usage is TRBV9 and J usage is TRBJ1-2, with a tentative D call TRBD1 (5 bases). Trimming cost V 4 bases and J 5 bases, with 9 bases left between them. Germline loops: CDR1 SGDLS, CDR2 YYNGEE. CDR3 size: 12 residues. The DNA of the CDR3 is TGTGCCAGCAGCACAGCAGGGTATGGCTACACCTTC. Its translation is CASSTAGYGYTF. The variable domain in full, completed from reference TRBV9 and TRBJ1-2, reads DSGVTQTPKHLITATGQRVTLRCSPRSGDLSVYWYQQSLDQGLQFLIQYYNGEERAKGNILERFSAQQFPDLHSELNLSSLELGDSALYFCASSTAGYGYTFGSGTRLTVV.

This clone was picked up many times. Written as DNA, the CDR3 is TGCGCCAGCAGTGAGGGACTAGCGGGAGCAGATACGCAGTATTTT. Its protein product is CASSEGLAGADTQYF. This chain uses TRBV10-2 with TRBJ2-3; 13 bases are a match to TRBD2. Germline loops: CDR1 WSHSY, CDR2 SAAADI. The CDR3 contains 15 residues. V lost 2 bases and J lost 4; bases outside the gene matches: 0.

This clone was seen once. The chain combines TRBV29-1 with TRBJ1-3; no definite D call. Germline CDR1 is SQVTM and CDR2 is ANQGSEA. V lost 7 bases and J lost 1, with 11 bases in between. This CDR3 comprises 13 residues. For the CDR3, the DNA is TGCAGCGCTCAAACAATGTCTGGAAACACCATATATTTT. It specifies CSAQTMSGNTIYF.

V and J are TRBV4-1 and TRBJ2-1; tentative D call: TRBD2 (5 bases). V was shortened by 4 bases and J by 0 bases, with 16 bases between the two germline ends. The CDR3 loop spans 17 amino acids. Germline V gene data show CDR1 as MGHRA and CDR2 as YSYEKL. CDR3 loop: CASSLSLDSSSYNEQFF. Here the CDR3 DNA reads TGCGCCAGCAGCCTCAGCCTGGACTCAAGCTCCTACAATGAGCAGTTCTTC.

This clone was observed at least ten times. This chain uses TRBV19 with TRBJ2-1; D is perhaps TRBD2 (5 bases). The CDR3 consists of 15 residues. Germline CDR1 is LNHDA and CDR2 is SQIVND (reference sequence). The V end lost 5 bases, the J end lost 3 bases, and 14 bases lay between the germline ends. CDR3 nucleotide sequence: TGTGCCAGTAGTCGGACTGTGGAGATCTACAATGAGCAGTTCTTC. It specifies CASSRTVEIYNEQFF.

The chain links TRBV12-3 or TRBV12-4 to TRBJ1-1; the D is unclear. V was clipped by 4 bases and J by 3 bases, with 6 bases between them. This CDR3 has 12 amino acids. The CDR3 protein is CASSSRDTEAFF. CDR3 bases: TGTGCCAGCAGTTCCCGGGACACTGAAGCTTTCTTT.

The chain uses TRBV6-1 and TRBJ1-2, with 7 bases fitting TRBD1. The CDR3 is 15 residues long. Trimming at V came to 3 bases and at J to 6 bases, leaving 10 bases not matched to a gene. In germline, CDR1 is MNHNS, CDR2 SASEGT. DNA for the CDR3: TGTGCCAGCAGTGAGGTAGGGGGCGCAAAGAATGGCTACACCTTC. This translates into CASSEVGGAKNGYTF.

A note on this clone: Other DNA variants within this sample encode the same CDR3. This chain joins TRBV18 and TRBJ2-7; 8 bases fit TRBD1. The CDR3 is 13 amino acids. The trim removed 3 bases at V and 5 bases at J, leaving 3 bases unmatched. Germline V gene sequence: CDR1 KGHSH, CDR2 LQKENI. Written as DNA, the CDR3 is TGTGCCAGCTCACCTCAGGGGGCTCACGAGCAGTACTTC. Translation gives CASSPQGAHEQYF.

The chain combines TRBV19 with TRBJ2-7; TRBD2 agrees at 12 bases. Germline assignment: CDR1 LNHDA and CDR2 SQIVND (reference sequence). The ends lost 9 bases at V and 7 bases at J; junction bases unmatched: 13. This CDR3 spans 15 amino acids. The CDR3 loop reads CASSQGGLAGWEQYF. The DNA for the CDR3 is TGTGCCAGCTCTCAAGGGGGACTAGCGGGCTGGGAGCAGTACTTC.

The chain combines TRBV5-8 with TRBJ1-1; D uncertain. Germline V gene data show CDR1 as SGHTS and CDR2 as YDEGEE. V was pared by 4 bases and J by 5 bases, with 12 bases between. CDR3 length equals 13 residues. CDR3 DNA sequence: TGTGCCAGCAGCCTAATCCACCGGACTGAAGCTTTCTTT. Protein product: CASSLIHRTEAFF.

The J gene is TRBJ1-4, the V gene TRBV3-1 (or the pseudogene TRBV3-2); the match to TRBD1 covers 9 bases. The CDR3 consists of 16 residues. In germline, CDR1 is LGHDT, CDR2 YNNKEL (reference sequence). The V and J ends lost 4 bases and 10 bases, in that order; junction bases with no gene match: 13. In nucleotides, the CDR3 is TGTGCCAGCAGCCGAACGTTAGGGACAGGGCAAGGAAAACTGTTTTTT. Amino acids: CASSRTLGTGQGKLFF.

This chain connects TRBV27 to TRBJ2-1, with 9 bases fitting TRBD2. Trimming removed 6 bases from V and 0 bases from J; junction bases left unmatched: 3. Germline assignment: CDR1 MNHEY and CDR2 SMNVEV (reference sequence). This CDR3 contains 15 residues. CDR3 in DNA: TGTGCCAGCAGCTATAGCGGGAGCTCCTACAATGAGCAGTTCTTC. Translation: CASSYSGSSYNEQFF.

This clone has only one observation. The chain combines TRBV6-5 with TRBJ1-2; 7 bases are shared with TRBD1. V shed 6 bases, J shed 3 bases, and the junction held 7 bases outside the gene matches. Germline V gene lookup returns CDR1 MNHEY and CDR2 SVGAGI. The CDR3 totals 14 residues. This chain's CDR3 is CASSVRDSHYGYTF. DNA of the CDR3: TGTGCCAGCAGCGTCCGGGACAGTCACTATGGCTACACCTTC.

This clone was recorded a few times. The chain couples TRBV7-6 to TRBJ2-7; 10 bases map to TRBD1. Trimming cost V 5 bases and J 3 bases; bases outside gene matches: 4. Germline-derived CDR1 and CDR2 are SGHVS and FNYEAQ. The CDR3 totals 14 residues. The CDR3 DNA follows: TGTGCCAGCAGCCCCGGACAGGGGGGCTACGAGCAGTACTTC. This encodes CASSPGQGGYEQYF.

The chain couples TRBV9 to TRBJ1-2; D is undetermined. This CDR3 region has 13 residues. In germline, CDR1 is SGDLS, CDR2 YYNGEE. V lost 0 bases and J lost 2, with 5 bases in between. The CDR3 region is CASSVAQNYGYTF. The CDR3 DNA reads TGTGCCAGCAGCGTAGCTCAGAACTATGGCTACACCTTC.

The DNA for the CDR3 is TGTGCCAGCAAGGGGGCGTTTCCTGATGGCTACACCTTC. Translation: CASKGAFPDGYTF. The V and J genes are TRBV28 and TRBJ1-2, with 7 bases identical to TRBD1. CDR3 length: 13 residues. Germline V lookup: CDR1 MDHEN, CDR2 SYDVKM. With 7 bases clipped from V and 6 bases from J, the junction kept 8 bases outside the gene matches.

This rearrangement joins TRBV2 to TRBJ1-2; D may be TRBD1 (6 bases). Germline loops: CDR1 SNHLY, CDR2 FYNNEI. CDR3 length: 16 residues. V gave up 0 bases and J gave up 8 bases, with 19 bases separating them. CDR3 residues: CASSEAQGRVGKGYTF. The CDR3 DNA reads as TGTGCCAGCAGTGAAGCACAGGGTAGGGTCGGGAAGGGCTACACCTTC.

There are a few counts of this clone. The chain uses TRBV24-1 and TRBJ2-3; a weak D match, TRBD1 (5 bases). CDR3 length: 17 amino acids. V was cut by 4 bases and J by 2 bases, with 18 bases left in between. CDR1 and CDR2 from the germline V gene are KGHDR and SFDVKD. The CDR3 sequence: CATSDHTITGPTDTQYF. CDR3 DNA sequence: TGTGCCACCAGTGACCACACCATCACAGGACCCACAGATACGCAGTATTTT.

The chain carries TRBV24-1 and TRBJ1-5; D is possibly TRBD1 (6 bases). V was cut by 3 bases and J by 3 bases, with 8 bases left in between. The CDR3 contains 14 residues. Germline CDR1 is KGHDR and CDR2 is SFDVKD. The CDR3, as DNA: TGTGCCACCAGTGATGGACAGATCAATCAGCCCCAGCATTTT. This codes for CATSDGQINQPQHF.